What follows describes a single T cell receptor (beta chain). The data stem from a study of blood T cell repertoires in COVID-19. Overall study context: Acute and convalescent COVID-19 samples came from the United States, Italy and Spain.

Method: immunoSEQ multiplex PCR; TCRdb's copy keeps in-frame clones and lacks some. The sample lists some 94,000 clones, 85% to 90% seen once, with 1.1% in the top ten. The sequence came from a human donor in a cohort sampled during active COVID-19. Sequencing input: peripheral blood.

For the CDR3, the DNA is TGTGCCACGAAGAGGCGGGAAACCACCGGGGAGCTGTTTTTT. Translation gives CATKRRETTGELFF. The chain couples TRBV5-4 to TRBJ2-2; weak D call: TRBD2 (6 bases). Trimming shortened V by 9 bases and J by 4 bases, and 16 bases separated the two germline ends. The CDR3 consists of 14 residues. Germline V gene sequence: CDR1 SGHNT, CDR2 YYREEE (reference sequence). Supplemented by reference TRBV5-4 and TRBJ2-2, the full variable domain reads ETGVTQSPTHLIKTRGQQVTLRCSSQSGHNTVSWYQQALGQGPQFIFQYYREEENGRGNFPPRFSGLQFPNYSSELNVNALELDDSALYLCATKRRETTGELFFGEGSRLTVL.